This T cell receptor beta chain was captured in a study of OX40 agonist ivuxolimab in advanced cancers. Overall study context: Earlier anti-PD-1, anti-PD-L1 or anti-CTLA-4 therapy was permitted; about 39% had received some. General observations from the study: Partly responding patients at 0.1-3.0 mg/kg showed some of the smallest clonal expansion.

Trimming took off 4 bases at V and 4 bases at J, with 16 bases between the two ends. Per germline, CDR1 SGHTA and CDR2 FQGNSA. The CDR3 covers 15 residues. As regards this clone: No antigen is known for it.

With baseline, cycle 4 day 1, and cycle 7 day 1 as timepoints, blood was sampled. Repertoires were generated with immunoSEQ multiplex PCR, while TCRdb's copy carries only in-frame clones and drops some. Altogether 55,000 to 75,000 clones are present, around 83% being singletons, with the ten largest covering 1.1%. The chain couples TRBV7-2 to TRBJ2-5, with D perhaps matching TRBD2 (5 bases). This receptor was obtained from an adult with an advanced solid tumor such as melanoma, head and neck, liver or kidney cancer. The material was CD4+ or CD8+ T cells sorted from blood, obtained in a trial of the OX40 agonist ivuxolimab. The CDR3 here is CASSSQRRRLETQYF. Written as DNA, the CDR3 is TGTGCCAGCAGCTCCCAGCGGAGAAGATTAGAGACCCAGTACTTC.